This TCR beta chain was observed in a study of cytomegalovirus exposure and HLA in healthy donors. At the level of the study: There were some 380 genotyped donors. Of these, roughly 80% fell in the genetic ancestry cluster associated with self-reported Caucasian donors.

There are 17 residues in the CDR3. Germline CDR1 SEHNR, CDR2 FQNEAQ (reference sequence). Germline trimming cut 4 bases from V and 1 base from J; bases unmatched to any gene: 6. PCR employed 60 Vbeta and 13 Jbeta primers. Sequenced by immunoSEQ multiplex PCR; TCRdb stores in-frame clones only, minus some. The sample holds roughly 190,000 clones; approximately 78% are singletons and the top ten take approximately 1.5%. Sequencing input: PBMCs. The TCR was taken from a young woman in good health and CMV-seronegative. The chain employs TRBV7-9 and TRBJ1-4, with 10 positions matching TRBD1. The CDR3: CASSSGQGGVTNEKLFF. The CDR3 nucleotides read TGTGCCAGCAGCTCCGGACAGGGGGGAGTAACTAATGAAAAACTGTTTTTT.